Listed below are T cell receptor beta chains from one sample, sequenced in a study of T cells in Graves' hyperthyroidism and ophthalmopathy. One entry per CDR3 protein results from TCRdb running MiXCR on the multiplex PCR reads. The repertoire consists of around 580,000 distinct CDR3 sequences, with around 45% occurring once and the leading ten covering 7.5% to 8.5%. Input material: peripheral blood or thyroid tissue (not recorded which). The source is a woman between 18 and 29 years old with Graves' hyperthyroidism. Both conserved end residues are part of each CDR3. The order of the fields is CDR3 length, V gene, J gene, CDR3 protein.

15	TRBV20-1	-	CSALARGQGANEQFF
12	TRBV12-3/TRBV12-4	TRBJ2-5	CATRLAGGTQYF
14	TRBV10-2	TRBJ2-5	CASSEQGQGETQYF
20	TRBV7-9	TRBJ2-7	CASSPPIPGTSGSNPFEQYF
15	TRBV10-3	TRBJ2-7	CAISARGGQGYEQYF
12	TRBV20-1	TRBJ1-2	CSAHKVAYGYTF
15	TRBV2	TRBJ2-1	CASSVTSGRANEQFF
16	TRBV12-3/TRBV12-4	TRBJ1-1	CASSPGQGGMNTEAFF
12	TRBV20-1	TRBJ2-7	CSAIGTTYEQYF
16	TRBV7-2	-	CASSPREGSPYNEQFF
17	TRBV7-9	TRBJ1-4	CASSSKSGDSYNEKLFF
12	TRBV20-1	TRBJ2-7	CSASDYSYEQYF
15	TRBV7-9	TRBJ1-1	CASSSVANSYNEQFF
13	TRBV7-2	TRBJ2-3	CASDKIGTDTQYF
14	TRBV2	TRBJ2-7	CASSTRRTPYEQYF
12	TRBV20-1	TRBJ2-7	CSASRGLYEQYF
13	TRBV9	TRBJ2-7	CASTRDRAYEQYF
12	TRBV3-1	TRBJ2-7	CASSPGLDQQYF
12	TRBV20-1	-	CSADKSVNEQFF
14	TRBV20-1	-	CSATTSGRWNEQFF
12	TRBV2	TRBJ1-2	CASGEQGYGYTF
18	TRBV7-9	TRBJ1-2	CASSTYFGQQLPNYGYTF
14	TRBV29-1	TRBJ2-1	CSLGGTAVYNEQFF
15	TRBV6-6	TRBJ1-5	CASSYLRQEEQPQHF
19	TRBV7-2	TRBJ2-2	CASSLGWGLALAGTGELFF
14	TRBV29-1	TRBJ2-7	CSVEVTGDDGEQYF
12	TRBV11-2	TRBJ2-1	CASTEGVDEQFF
16	TRBV24-1	TRBJ2-2	CATSDLAGQNTGELFF
13	TRBV20-1	TRBJ1-2	CSATNRGNYGYTF
14	TRBV10-3	TRBJ1-2	CAISSDRVNSGNTF
13	TRBV29-1	TRBJ1-5	CSGSDSKNQPQHF
13	TRBV18	TRBJ1-1	CASSQGINTEAFF
19	TRBV6-5	TRBJ2-7	CASSYDFPPGTSGSYEQYF
13	TRBV10-2	TRBJ2-7	CASSEEGAYEQYF
13	TRBV7-2	TRBJ1-6	CASSTREGSPLHF
15	TRBV12-5	TRBJ1-5	CASGLDRQYDQPQHF
14	TRBV6-5	TRBJ2-7	CASSYSRSSYEQYF
15	TRBV3-1	TRBJ2-7	CASSLLAGASYEQYF
15	TRBV7-2	TRBJ2-2	CASAREAANTGELFF
13	TRBV20-1	TRBJ1-1	CSARPGTGVWAFF
14	TRBV7-9	TRBJ2-3	CASSLEGLANTQYF
16	TRBV20-1	TRBJ2-2	CSARSGTGTNPGELFF
16	TRBV9	TRBJ1-1	CASSVAGDYLNTEAFF
14	TRBV5-6	TRBJ1-4	CASSFGIVGEKLFF
15	TRBV5-1	TRBJ2-7	CASSQRAGVSYEQYF
14	TRBV20-1	TRBJ2-5	CSAGGLAVQETQYF
12	TRBV29-1	TRBJ2-7	CSETGTRREQYF
14	TRBV30	TRBJ1-1	CAWSTGGEKLGAFF
14	TRBV25-1	TRBJ2-2	CASSDTGDTGELFF
15	TRBV20-1	TRBJ1-2	CSARPPGGESYGYTF
16	TRBV7-3	TRBJ2-7	CASSLRPGQGVYEQYF
18	TRBV7-9	TRBJ1-5	CASSLANHHTGGNQPQHF
14	TRBV24-1	TRBJ2-7	CATSEGRSPYEQYF
14	TRBV7-2	TRBJ2-5	CASSLAGDGETQYF
14	TRBV7-2	TRBJ1-2	CASRVGPGHYGYTF
16	TRBV5-1	TRBJ2-7	CASSSGDLRSSYEQYF
12	TRBV10-3	TRBJ2-7	CASRGRGYEQYF
14	TRBV29-1	TRBJ1-4	CSVGEDRNAEKLFF
16	TRBV20-1	TRBJ2-7	CSALGLSGLARYEQYF
16	TRBV29-1	TRBJ2-1	CSVSTSHRPIYNEQFF